The present T cell receptor beta chain was sequenced within a study of shared clonotypes between healthy human individuals. For the study at large: CD4 naive and memory got three plates each, CD8 naive two, CD8 memory one. General study findings and limits: On the whole, naive subsets had larger estimated richness than memory subsets had. When compared with the clonotypes that were shared by all four sorted-subset donors, the non-shared clonotypes turned out to have lower generation probabilities.

About this clone itself: Its specificity is not known.

The CDR3 has 13 amino acids. CDR1 and CDR2 (germline): SQVTM, ANQGSEA. Trimming took 4 bases from V and 5 from J, leaving 11 bases between them. The method was immunoSEQ multiplex PCR; TCRdb's version includes in-frame clones alone and lacks a portion of them. The data contain about 2.4 million clones, approximately 94% of them seen just once; the ten biggest clones take up 0.36%. The chain is built from TRBV29-1 and TRBJ1-4, with D perhaps TRBD1 (6 bases). This receptor was taken from a young man in good health. Some clones in this sample may be carry-over from other donors' samples. Sequenced: naive CD4+ T cells from PBMCs. As for subset: CD45RA+ positively selected. The CDR3 DNA follows: TGCAGCGTTGCTTACAGGGTCAATGAAAAACTGTTTTTT. It specifies CSVAYRVNEKLFF.